This entry lists 17 T cell receptor beta chains sequenced from one sample in a study of T cell repertoires in cytomegalovirus infection. TCRdb re-called the reads with MiXCR, one entry per CDR3 protein. The sample contains about 740,000 distinct CDR3 sequences, 35% to 40% of which appear only once. The sequenced sample consisted of PBMCs. The receptor set was obtained from a human donor in good health (CMV status not recorded). Some clones in this sample may be carry-over from other donors' samples.

This clonotype has only a few counts. The CDR3 here is CASSLALRLAPYEQYF. DNA of the CDR3: TGTGCCAGCAGCTTAGCCCTTAGACTAGCCCCCTACGAGCAGTACTTC. The V gene is TRBV7-2, the J gene TRBJ2-7, with 7 bases aligning to TRBD2. V dropped 0 bases and J dropped 2; count of bases not matched to a gene: 7. Germline V gives CDR1 SGHTA, CDR2 FQGNSA. The length of the CDR3 is 16 residues.

This clonotype was seen many times. CDR3 amino acids: CASSLQENYGYTF. The DNA for the CDR3 is TGTGCCAGCAGCTTGCAGGAAAACTATGGCTACACCTTC. V usage is TRBV7-9 and J usage is TRBJ1-2; D uncertain. This CDR3 is 13 amino acids long. The germline gives CDR1 SEHNR, CDR2 FQNEAQ (reference sequence). The germline V and J ends were trimmed by 3 bases and 2 bases, with 7 bases remaining between them.

A few counts support this clonotype. V is TRBV15 and J is TRBJ2-7; TRBD1 is a possible D gene (7 bases). The V and J ends lost 4 bases and 6 bases respectively, with 19 bases between them. The germline V gene encodes CDR1 LNHNV and CDR2 YYDKDF (reference sequence). This CDR3 has 15 amino acids. The CDR3 loop is CATSMEGVGDSEQYF. The CDR3 DNA is TGTGCCACCAGCATGGAGGGGGTGGGGGACAGCGAGCAGTACTTC.

This clonotype was seen a handful of times. The genes are TRBV6-6 and TRBJ2-7, with D tentatively TRBD1 (7 bases). V shed 7 bases and J shed 3 bases, with 13 bases lying between them. The CDR3 consists of 13 residues. Germline CDR1 and CDR2: MNHNY and SVGAGI (reference sequence). The CDR3 DNA follows: TGTGCCAGCAACAACAGGGGACTCTACGAGCAGTACTTC. Translated, it gives CASNNRGLYEQYF.

The CDR3 region has the DNA TGTGCCAGCAGACGACCTCACGAGAACACTGAAGCTTTCTTT. As protein: CASRRPHENTEAFF. The genes are TRBV12-3 or TRBV12-4 and TRBJ1-1, with unresolved D. Trimming cost V 6 bases and J 1 base, with 12 bases left between them. The CDR3 covers 14 residues.

DNA of the CDR3: TGTGCCAGCAGCTTTGAGTACGGGAACACTGAAGCTTTCTTT. Its protein product is CASSFEYGNTEAFF. The chain is built from TRBV7-2 and TRBJ1-1; D remains unclear. CDR1 is SGHTA, CDR2 FQGNSA, per germline. Between the trimmed V and J ends, which lost 3 bases and 1 base, there was a span of 9 bases. The CDR3 runs to 14 residues.

In regard to this clonotype: The germline gene is not matched at one end of the junction; a read error may be the cause. CDR3 sequence: CASTRTGTNSEAFF. CDR3 bases: TGTGCCAGCACCCGGACCGGGACAAACAGTGAAGCTTTCTTT. The chain links TRBV6-1 to TRBJ1-1; D may be TRBD1 (6 bases). This CDR3 has 14 amino acids. The germline CDR1 and CDR2 sequences are MNHNS and SASEGT.

This clonotype was seen only a few times. This sequence joins TRBV20-1 and TRBJ2-1; TRBD1 agrees at 8 bases. V trimming: 0 bases; J trimming: 2 bases; junction bases outside the gene matches: 6. Germline V gene lookup returns CDR1 DFQATT and CDR2 SNEGSKA (reference sequence). CDR3 length: 16 residues. CDR3 DNA sequence: TGCAGTGCTAGAGATCAGGGGGCGGGACCCTACAATGAGCAGTTCTTC. As protein: CSARDQGAGPYNEQFF.

This clonotype was found a few times. The V gene is TRBV11-2, the J gene TRBJ2-1; unclear D gene. V was shortened by 4 bases and J by 8 bases, with 6 bases between the two germline ends. The CDR3 loop spans 11 amino acids. Germline CDR1 is SGHAT and CDR2 is FQNNGV. DNA for the CDR3: TGTGCCAGCAGCTCTACCGATGAGCAGTTCTTC. Translating it yields CASSSTDEQFF. The full variable domain, in which reference TRBV11-2 and TRBJ2-1 provide the parts outside the CDR3, is EAGVAQSPRYKIIEKRQSVAFWCNPISGHATLYWYQQILGQGPKLLIQFQNNGVVDDSQLPKDRFSAERLKGVDSTLKIQPAKLEDSAVYLCASSSTDEQFFGPGTRLTVL.

This clonotype was picked up a small number of times. The chain carries TRBV12-3 or TRBV12-4 and TRBJ2-5, with D perhaps TRBD1 (5 bases). The CDR3 has 13 residues. The germline V and J ends were trimmed by 5 bases and 2 bases, with 9 bases remaining between them. The CDR3 loop reads CASSPTAQETQYF. The CDR3 bases are TGTGCCAGCAGTCCGACAGCACAAGAGACCCAGTACTTC.

The chain joins TRBV19 to TRBJ2-5; 9 bases map to TRBD2. The CDR3 runs to 14 residues. CDR1 LNHDA and CDR2 SQIVND come from the germline V gene (reference sequence). The J segment lost 7 bases and the V segment lost 4 bases, leaving 7 bases of the junction unmatched. CDR3 amino acids: CASSRSSGEGTQYF. CDR3 DNA sequence: TGTGCCAGTAGTAGATCTAGCGGGGAAGGGACCCAGTACTTC. The entire variable domain, with the rest obtained from reference TRBV19 and TRBJ2-5, is as follows: DGGITQSPKYLFRKEGQNVTLSCEQNLNHDAMYWYRQDPGQGLRLIYYSQIVNDFQKGDIAEGYSVSREKKESFPLTVTSAQKNPTAFYLCASSRSSGEGTQYFGPGTRLLVL.

There are a few counts of this clonotype. This sequence joins TRBV6-5 and TRBJ1-1; D is unresolved. This CDR3 is 13 amino acids long. V was pared by 0 bases and J by 4 bases, with 6 bases between. CDR1 is MNHEY and CDR2 is SVGAGI in the germline V gene. CDR3 residues: CASSYSPFTEAFF. CDR3 in DNA: TGTGCCAGCAGTTACTCTCCCTTCACTGAAGCTTTCTTT.

The chain is built from TRBV20-1 and TRBJ2-7; D might be TRBD1 (5 bases). Trimming removed 3 bases from V and 2 bases from J, with 14 bases in between. Germline V gives CDR1 DFQATT, CDR2 SNEGSKA (reference sequence). This CDR3 comprises 14 residues. CDR3 in amino acids: CSARGRRGAYEQYF. The DNA of the CDR3 is TGCAGTGCTAGGGGGCGAAGAGGAGCCTACGAGCAGTACTTC.

This clonotype has only a few counts. This rearrangement joins TRBV28 to TRBJ1-5, with TRBD1 matching over 8 bases. Germline CDR1 is MDHEN and CDR2 is SYDVKM. V shed 4 bases, J shed 4 bases, and the junction held 12 bases outside the gene matches. This CDR3 region has 17 residues. The CDR3 DNA follows: TGTGCCAGCAGTTCTATCGGTCAGGGGGCGTTTAATCAGCCCCAGCATTTT. Encoded protein: CASSSIGQGAFNQPQHF.

This sequence joins TRBV29-1 and TRBJ2-5; 8 nucleotides line up with TRBD1. The J segment lost 5 bases and the V segment lost 1 base, leaving 12 bases of the junction unmatched. Looked up from germline, CDR1 is SQVTM and CDR2 is ANQGSEA. This CDR3 has 16 amino acids. The CDR3 is CSVEGVGTGRRETQYF. The CDR3 DNA sequence: TGCAGCGTTGAAGGGGTTGGGACAGGTAGACGTGAGACCCAGTACTTC.

This sequence joins TRBV29-1 and TRBJ2-3; D is undetermined. This CDR3 comprises 10 residues. CDR1 is SQVTM, CDR2 ANQGSEA, per germline. V was pared by 7 bases and J by 7 bases, with 9 bases between. CDR3 loop: CSADDYTQYF. The CDR3 DNA is TGCAGCGCTGACGACTATACGCAGTATTTT.

The chain recombines TRBV12-3 or TRBV12-4 with TRBJ2-7; 11 bases map to TRBD2. The ends lost 6 bases at V and 2 bases at J; junction bases unmatched: 9. The CDR3 extends over 16 amino acids. The CDR3 reads CASSTTGTSGTYEQYF. In DNA form, the CDR3 reads TGTGCCAGCAGCACCACCGGGACTAGCGGAACCTACGAGCAGTACTTC.